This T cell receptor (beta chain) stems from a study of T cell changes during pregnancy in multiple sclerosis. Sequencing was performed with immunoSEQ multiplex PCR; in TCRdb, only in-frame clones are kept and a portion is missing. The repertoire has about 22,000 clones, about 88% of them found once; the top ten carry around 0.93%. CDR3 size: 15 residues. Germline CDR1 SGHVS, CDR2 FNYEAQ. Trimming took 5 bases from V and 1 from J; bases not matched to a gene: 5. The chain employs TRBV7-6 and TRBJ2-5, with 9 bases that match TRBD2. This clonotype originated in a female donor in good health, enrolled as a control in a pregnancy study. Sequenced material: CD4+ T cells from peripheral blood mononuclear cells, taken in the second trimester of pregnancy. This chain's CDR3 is CASSLSGSSQETQYF. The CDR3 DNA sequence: TGTGCCAGCAGCCTTAGCGGGAGCTCCCAAGAGACCCAGTACTTC.